This T cell receptor beta chain is drawn from a study of T cells in Graves' hyperthyroidism and ophthalmopathy (dated by TCRdb to the late 2010s). Regarding the complete study: Peripheral blood was sampled at the time of initial diagnosis, prior to any treatment. In more than 5 Graves' hyperthyroidism patients, the study also compared T-cell repertoires from thyroid tissue with T-cell repertoires from blood. For training and testing, the roughly 100 patients in the discovery cohort were randomly divided in a 7:3 ratio. A discovery cohort of about 100 patients, roughly 45 with Graves' ophthalmopathy and more than 55 with stable Graves' hyperthyroidism, was used to find distinguishing TCR V-J signatures. An independent validation cohort of around 19 hyperthyroidism patients and approximately 15 patients who later progressed to ophthalmopathy tested prospective prediction of ophthalmopathy. Following sampling, methimazole starting at 30 mg daily was given to hyperthyroidism patients, and high-dose intravenous methylprednisolone was given to ophthalmopathy patients. The paper reports TCR Vbeta CDR3 sequencing of more than 120 peripheral blood samples: around 45 ophthalmopathy, fewer than 80 hyperthyroidism and roughly 17 progressor patients. Here is what the overall study found, with its caveats: In validation, progression to ophthalmopathy was predicted by the model with 65% to 71% sensitivity and approximately 78% specificity, a median of approximately 7.1 months before onset. Most expanded thyroid clonotypes (frequency above 0.001) were also found in blood, which suggests that blood repertoires may mirror thyroid immune responses. A model built on a 13 V-J signature distinguished ophthalmopathy from stable hyperthyroidism, reaching roughly 88% sensitivity and under 84% specificity in cross-validation and 80%/75% in testing. No statistical method was used to fix the sample size in advance, and group allocation was not hidden from the investigators.

Ophthalmopathy patients had moderately to severely active disease, Clinical Activity Score of at least 3, NOSPECS grade of at least 4, and duration under 3 months. The study excluded patients with uncontrolled infections, other autoimmune diseases, pregnancy or lactation. Diagnoses were based on clinical symptoms, serum thyroxine and TRAb, thyroid ultrasound and orbital computed tomography. PBMCs were isolated from more than 8 ml of fresh peripheral blood by Ficoll-Paque density gradient centrifugation. Total RNA was extracted using Trizol reagent, and RNA quality was assessed on an Agilent 2100 Bioanalyzer. This clonotype has a handful of counts. This clone's antigen is unknown. There are no base qualities to consult, and no much larger clone falls within one base. CDR1 and CDR2 were assigned from the germline V gene (reference sequence) as DFQATT and SNEGSKA. Reading from cysteine to phenylalanine, the CDR3 counts 12 amino acids. Left in the record is the CDR3 DNA by itself, 36 bases read in frame from the first base. The V end loses 3 bases and the J end loses 2 bases, and a stretch of 7 bases separates them.

The TCR beta CDR3 regions were amplified from RNA transcripts. A first-round RT-PCR of the TCR CDR3 used the HTBI primer set with the Qiagen OneStep RT-PCR kit. Libraries were constructed in a second round of multiplex PCR, after which size selection and purification were performed. The libraries were sequenced on an Illumina HiSeq2000 using paired-end 100 bp reads. On the authors' methods: SOAPnuke was used to process the raw data, with reads discarded if the reads contained adapters or uncalled bases, had a mean Phred below 15, or lacked an exact constant-primer or identifier match. COPE v1.2.5 was used to merge high-quality paired reads, and clonotypes were defined as unique nucleotide sequences. MiTCR v1.1 was used to align the clonotypes against IMGT TRBV, TRBD and TRBJ reference segments. Analysis was restricted to V-J combinations with a frequency above 0.0001, which covered about 99% of repertoires. A TCS score was defined as the ratio between F50 (clonal expansion) and ExV (chaos), using BLOSUM62-based TCRdist between CDR3 peptides within each V-J. Welch's t-statistics and random forest reduced approximately 520 V-J features to 13, which were used in a naive Bayes classifier (R e1071). TCRdb itself trimmed the public reads at Q25 with fastp, ran MiXCR and retained productive beta chains. All rows with the same CDR3 protein become a single entry with the most common DNA and genes. These V and J calls are TCRdb output, not the study's own analysis. For this sample the table gives 600,000 or so distinct CDR3 sequences, of which 14% were detected only once. The top ten constitute less than 9% of the sample.

This clonotype was obtained from a woman under 30 with Graves' ophthalmopathy. Specimen: blood. The sequence is built from TRBV20-1 and TRBJ2-5, with the D gene uncertain. This receptor carries the CDR3 CSASGRQETQYF. DNA sequence: TGCAGTGCTAGTGGCCGGCAAGAGACCCAGTACTTC.